The rows below give T cell receptor beta chains drawn from one sample of a study of cytomegalovirus exposure and HLA in healthy donors. The table came from immunoSEQ multiplex PCR; TCRdb's copy has only in-frame clones and leaves some out. Among 100,000 to 150,000 clones listed, roughly 80% were seen once. The sample was PBMCs. These receptors all stem from a man in his thirties or forties in good health and CMV-seronegative. Each CDR3 is given with its conserved first and last residue. The D gene is left open where the match is weak. Clone size is shown for a subset of rows, as once, few, many or a class of expanded clone.

. TRBJ1-1 12 . TRBV7-9 CSSKVTGAEAFF TGTTCCAGCAAGGTCACCGGGGCTGAAGCTTTCTTT
. TRBJ2-3 15 TRBD2 TRBV27 CASSLTSGLTDTQYF TGTGCCAGCAGTCTGACTAGCGGATTGACAGATACGCAGTATTTT
. TRBJ2-1 18 TRBD2 TRBV7-9 CASSQTPPGTRRDNEQFF TGTGCCAGCAGCCAAACCCCCCCAGGGACTAGAAGGGACAATGAGCAGTTCTTC
once TRBJ2-3 17 TRBD2 TRBV5-4 CASSLEIAGVGTDTQYF TGTGCCAGCAGCTTGGAGATAGCGGGAGTGGGCACAGATACGCAGTATTTT
. TRBJ1-2 14 . TRBV4-2 CASSQDQWGDGYTF TGTGCCAGCAGCCAAGATCAGTGGGGGGATGGCTACACCTTC
once TRBJ2-2 16 . TRBV5-4 CASSPRGGPNTGELFF TGTGCCAGCAGCCCGAGGGGGGGACCGAACACCGGGGAGCTGTTTTTT
. TRBJ1-2 16 . TRBV18 CASSHVPRQSNYGYTF TGTGCCAGCTCACACGTCCCGCGACAGAGTAACTATGGCTACACCTTC
. TRBJ1-6 14 TRBD1 TRBV6-4 CASRRDRYNSPLHF TGTGCCAGCAGGAGGGACAGATATAATTCACCCCTCCACTTT
. TRBJ2-1 16 TRBD2 TRBV7-2 CASSPGLALPLNEQFF TGTGCCAGCAGTCCGGGACTAGCGCTCCCACTCAATGAGCAGTTCTTC
. TRBJ1-2 16 TRBD1 TRBV28 CASSSPSGQGARGYTF TGTGCCAGCAGCTCCCCGTCGGGACAGGGGGCGCGTGGCTACACCTTC
. TRBJ2-7 14 . TRBV15 CATSRLTDSYEQYF TGTGCCACCAGCAGATTAACCGACAGCTACGAGCAGTACTTC
. TRBJ2-7 14 TRBD1 TRBV30 CAWSSETGIYEQYF TGTGCCTGGAGTTCGGAGACAGGGATCTACGAGCAGTACTTC
. TRBJ1-2 14 TRBD1 TRBV10-3 CAISLGQTSGGYTF TGTGCCATCAGCCTGGGACAGACCTCTGGTGGCTACACCTTC
few TRBJ2-7 17 . TRBV7-3 CASSLNPAGVSSYEQYF TGTGCCAGCAGCTTAAACCCCGCCGGGGTTAGCTCCTACGAGCAGTACTTC
. TRBJ1-4 16 . TRBV30 CAWSVMTSGNPGKLFF TGTGCCTGGAGTGTAATGACCAGTGGTAATCCGGGAAAACTGTTTTTT
. TRBJ2-7 16 TRBD2 TRBV6-6 CASSRNPGLAIYEQYF TGTGCCAGCAGCCGAAACCCGGGACTAGCTATATACGAGCAGTACTTC
. TRBJ2-7 19 . TRBV12-2 CASRLDGCRKGAGFDEQYF TGTGCAAGTCGCTTAGATGGGTGTCGAAAGGGGGCAGGTTTCGACGAGCAGTACTTC
. TRBJ2-7 14 TRBD1 TRBV9 CASSVGQASYEQYF TGTGCCAGCAGCGTCGGACAGGCCAGCTACGAGCAGTACTTC
. TRBJ2-7 12 . TRBV19 CASRGTYYEQYF TGTGCCAGTAGAGGGACTTACTACGAGCAGTACTTC
. TRBJ2-1 15 . TRBV27 CASTALGTAYNEQFF TGTGCCAGCACCGCCCTAGGGACTGCTTACAATGAGCAGTTCTTC
. TRBJ1-6 16 TRBD1 TRBV2 CASRGQGGTYNSPLHF TGTGCCAGCAGGGGACAGGGAGGGACCTATAATTCACCCCTCCACTTT
. TRBJ1-1 14 . TRBV19 CASSITGTGTEAFF TGTGCCAGTAGTATAACCGGCACGGGCACTGAAGCTTTCTTT
. TRBJ1-4 14 TRBD1 TRBV2 CASSDRGAGEKLFF TGTGCCAGCAGCGACAGGGGAGCTGGTGAAAAACTGTTTTTT
. TRBJ1-4 15 . TRBV7-8 CASSARVNTNEKLFF TGTGCCAGCAGCGCCAGGGTAAATACTAATGAAAAACTGTTTTTT
few TRBJ1-1 12 . TRBV29-1 CSVVGGNTEAFF TGCAGCGTTGTAGGGGGGAACACTGAAGCTTTCTTT
. TRBJ2-7 15 . TRBV7-6 CASSLETFGSYEQYF TGTGCCAGCAGCTTAGAGACATTTGGATCCTACGAGCAGTACTTC
. TRBJ2-7 12 . TRBV11-1 CASSLEGYEQYF TGTGCCAGCAGCTTAGAGGGGTACGAGCAGTACTTC
once TRBJ2-5 14 . TRBV5-1 CASSLATGRETQYF TGCGCCAGCAGCTTGGCCACAGGGCGGGAGACCCAGTACTTC
. TRBJ2-5 14 . TRBV19 CASSMLDRQETQYF TGTGCCAGTAGTATGCTGGACAGACAAGAGACCCAGTACTTC
. TRBJ2-5 15 TRBD1 TRBV7-3 CASSLTGGTRETQYF TGTGCCAGCAGCCTTACAGGGGGTACAAGAGAGACCCAGTACTTC
. TRBJ2-3 15 TRBD1 TRBV5-4 CASSLVQGVTDTQYF TGTGCCAGCAGCTTGGTTCAGGGGGTCACAGATACGCAGTATTTT
. TRBJ2-7 15 TRBD2 TRBV11-2 CASSFLAESSYEQYF TGTGCCAGCAGCTTCCTAGCGGAGAGCTCCTACGAGCAGTACTTC
. TRBJ1-4 15 . TRBV28 CASRKGHATNEKLFF TGTGCCAGCAGAAAGGGACATGCAACTAATGAAAAACTGTTTTTT
. TRBJ2-5 11 . TRBV29-1 CSVDGRETQYF TGCAGCGTTGATGGCAGAGAGACCCAGTACTTC
. TRBJ1-2 14 . TRBV27 CASSLSPFPGGYTF TGTGCCAGCAGTTTATCGCCCTTCCCCGGGGGCTACACCTTC
. TRBJ1-1 14 . TRBV6-5 CASSYLTGSGEAFF TGTGCCAGCAGTTACCTTACCGGGTCCGGGGAAGCTTTCTTT
. TRBJ2-3 14 . TRBV27 CASTWTGGTDTQYF TGTGCCAGCACCTGGACGGGAGGCACAGATACGCAGTATTTT
. TRBJ1-6 17 TRBD1 TRBV6-4 CASSDSTGGTGGSPLHF TGTGCCAGCAGTGACTCGACCGGGGGGACAGGGGGTTCACCCCTCCACTTT
. TRBJ2-7 16 TRBD2 TRBV15 CATSRGLGLAYYEQYF TGTGCCACCAGCAGGGGCCTGGGACTAGCGTACTACGAGCAGTACTTC
. TRBJ1-2 16 . TRBV6-4 CASSDAPSTALYGYTF TGTGCCAGCAGTGACGCCCCTTCGACAGCTCTATATGGCTACACCTTC
. TRBJ2-2 16 TRBD2 TRBV6-4 CASSDSSAGVVGELFF TGTGCCAGCAGTGACTCATCAGCGGGAGTGGTCGGGGAGCTGTTTTTT
. TRBJ2-7 12 . TRBV28 CASRRTSYEQYF TGTGCCAGCAGACGGACATCATACGAGCAGTACTTC
once TRBJ1-6 16 . TRBV5-8 CASSPTGSSYNSPLHF TGTGCCAGCAGCCCGACAGGCAGCTCCTATAATTCACCCCTCCACTTT
few TRBJ2-7 16 TRBD2 TRBV9 CASSVGSGLAGEEQYF TGTGCCAGCAGCGTAGGATCGGGACTAGCGGGAGAAGAGCAGTACTTC